The rows below give T cell receptor beta chains drawn from one sample of a study of blood T cell repertoires in COVID-19. Sequencing used immunoSEQ multiplex PCR; TCRdb keeps in-frame clones, though not all of them. This sample has 200,000 to 250,000 clones; roughly 84% occur once, and the top ten carry 3% to 3.5%. Sequencing used peripheral blood. These receptors were obtained from a woman in her twenties or thirties who had recovered from COVID-19. The CDR3 runs from the conserved cysteine through the conserved F or W. The D gene is left open where the match is weak. Not every row has a clone size; where given, it reads once, few, many or a size class.

.,TRBD2,TRBV24-1,TRBJ2-3,CATSDPLFAGGNTDTQYF,TGTGCCACCAGTGATCCCCTTTTTGCGGGAGGGAACACAGATACGCAGTATTTT
.,TRBD1,TRBV2,TRBJ2-7,CASNPRTGRDEQYF,TGTGCCAGCAACCCCAGGACAGGGCGGGACGAGCAGTACTTC
few,.,TRBV6-1,TRBJ1-5,CASSEVGVLNQPQHF,TGTGCCAGCAGTGAAGTCGGGGTTCTCAATCAGCCCCAGCATTTT
.,.,TRBV5-6,TRBJ2-7,CASSLVRDYSYEQYF,TGTGCCAGCAGCTTGGTCCGGGATTACTCCTACGAGCAGTACTTC
.,TRBD1,TRBV29-1,TRBJ2-7,CSGGTGGFEQYF,TGCAGCGGCGGGACAGGGGGCTTCGAGCAGTACTTC
.,.,TRBV19,TRBJ2-6,CASSLQADSGANVLTF,TGTGCCAGTAGTTTACAGGCCGACTCTGGGGCCAACGTCCTGACTTTC
.,TRBD1,TRBV11-3,TRBJ2-1,CASSPRTGESYNEQFF,TGTGCCAGCAGCCCCAGGACAGGGGAATCCTACAATGAGCAGTTCTTC
.,TRBD1,TRBV29-1,TRBJ1-1,CSVGDRGNTEAFF,TGCAGCGTTGGGGACAGGGGGAACACTGAAGCTTTCTTT
.,TRBD1,TRBV5-5,TRBJ1-2,CASSLDRTGVLGYTF,TGTGCCAGCAGCTTGGATCGGACAGGGGTTCTGGGCTACACCTTC
.,TRBD2,TRBV5-4,TRBJ2-7,CASKIGGRSHEQYF,TGTGCCAGCAAAATCGGCGGGAGGTCGCACGAGCAGTACTTC
.,.,TRBV10-1,TRBJ1-1,CASSELRGAVSEAFF,TGCGCCAGCAGTGAGCTGCGGGGGGCTGTCTCTGAAGCTTTCTTT
.,.,TRBV5-1,TRBJ2-7,CASSFGDYEQYF,TGCGCCAGCAGCTTCGGGGACTACGAGCAGTACTTC
.,.,TRBV28,TRBJ1-4,CASSFSGATNEKLFF,TGTGCCAGCAGTTTCTCAGGGGCAACTAATGAAAAACTGTTTTTT
.,.,TRBV5-1,TRBJ2-4,CASSKGLAKNIQYF,TGCGCCAGCAGCAAGGGACTAGCCAAAAACATTCAGTACTTC
.,TRBD1,TRBV27,TRBJ1-4,CASSRRQGGEKLFF,TGTGCCAGCAGTCGCCGACAGGGTGGGGAAAAACTGTTTTTT
.,.,TRBV6-5,TRBJ1-6,CASTGGGIHSPLHF,TGTGCCAGCACTGGGGGGGGGATTCATTCACCCCTCCACTTT
.,TRBD1,TRBV2,TRBJ2-7,CASNFGQGRLDEQYF,TGTGCCAGTAATTTTGGACAGGGCCGTTTGGACGAGCAGTACTTC
.,TRBD1,TRBV9,TRBJ2-7,CASSEGTGGYEQYF,TGTGCCAGCAGCGAAGGGACAGGGGGCTACGAGCAGTACTTC
.,.,TRBV30,TRBJ1-1,CAWNSFSEAFF,TGTGCCTGGAATTCTTTCTCTGAAGCTTTCTTT
.,TRBD2,TRBV30,TRBJ2-3,CAWSAASGGLGDTQYF,TGTGCCTGGAGTGCTGCTAGCGGTGGTCTTGGGGATACGCAGTATTTT
.,.,TRBV12-3/TRBV12-4,TRBJ2-5,CASRTDSETQYF,TGTGCCAGCAGAACGGACAGTGAGACCCAGTACTTC
.,.,TRBV15,TRBJ1-4,CATSRATLRKLFF,TGTGCCACCAGCAGGGCTACATTGCGGAAACTGTTTTTT
.,.,TRBV6-4,TRBJ1-6,CASSETVGNNSPLHF,TGTGCCAGCAGTGAGACAGTTGGGAATAATTCACCCCTCCACTTT